Listed below are T cell receptor beta chains from one sample, sequenced in a study of T cells after yellow fever vaccination. Using its own MiXCR run on the 5' RACE reads, TCRdb lists one record per CDR3 protein. The sample has 250,000 or so distinct CDR3 sequences, roughly 3.7% seen once. The input for sequencing was PBMCs, taken 15 days after the yellow fever booster vaccination. The receptors originated from a young man who received the YFV17D yellow fever vaccine. Each CDR3 is given with its conserved first and last residue. D genes are given only for firm matches. A clone size is listed for some rows: how often the clone was seen (once, few, many), or a class if it is expanded.

v_call: TRBV9; j_call: TRBJ2-2; clone_size: many; d_call: TRBD1; cdr3_nt: TGTGCCAGCAGCGTAGGGGACAGCACCGGGGAGCTGTTTTTT; cdr3_aa: CASSVGDSTGELFF
v_call: TRBV4-3; j_call: TRBJ1-2; clone_size: many; d_call: NA; cdr3_nt: TGCGCCAGCAGCCAAGATAGACTTACCTATGGCTACACCTTC; cdr3_aa: CASSQDRLTYGYTF
v_call: TRBV4-1; j_call: TRBJ1-2; clone_size: many; d_call: TRBD1; cdr3_nt: TGCGCCAGCAGCCAAGATCACAGGGGGAACTATGGCTACACCTTC; cdr3_aa: CASSQDHRGNYGYTF
v_call: TRBV6-6; j_call: TRBJ1-2; clone_size: many; d_call: TRBD1; cdr3_nt: TGTGCCAGCAGTTACCCCCAACAGGGGGCGCGGGGCTACACCTTC; cdr3_aa: CASSYPQQGARGYTF
v_call: TRBV12-3/TRBV12-4; j_call: TRBJ1-2; clone_size: many; d_call: NA; cdr3_nt: TGTGCCAGCAGCCTGGACTCCCGCCCCTCGGTGCTGGGCTATGGCTACACCTTC; cdr3_aa: CASSLDSRPSVLGYGYTF
v_call: TRBV14; j_call: TRBJ2-5; clone_size: NA; d_call: NA; cdr3_nt: TGTGCCAGCAGCCAAGATACGGGGACCCAGTACTTC; cdr3_aa: CASSQDTGTQYF
v_call: TRBV4-1; j_call: TRBJ1-6; clone_size: many; d_call: TRBD1; cdr3_nt: TGCGCCAGCAGCCTGGACAGGGACTCACCCCTCCACTTT; cdr3_aa: CASSLDRDSPLHF
v_call: TRBV7-8; j_call: TRBJ2-7; clone_size: many; d_call: NA; cdr3_nt: TGTGCCAGCAGCTTAGAGCGATACGAGCAGTACTTC; cdr3_aa: CASSLERYEQYF
v_call: TRBV2; j_call: TRBJ2-7; clone_size: many; d_call: NA; cdr3_nt: TGTGCCAGCAGTGAGCGCGGGACAGAGCAGTACTTC; cdr3_aa: CASSERGTEQYF
v_call: TRBV4-1; j_call: TRBJ2-5; clone_size: many; d_call: TRBD2; cdr3_nt: TGCGCCAGCAGCCAAGTAATAGCGGGGGCCCAAGAGACCCAGTACTTC; cdr3_aa: CASSQVIAGAQETQYF
v_call: TRBV12-5; j_call: TRBJ2-7; clone_size: many; d_call: NA; cdr3_nt: TGTGCTAGTGGTTTGGTCAGCTCCTACGAGCAGTACTTC; cdr3_aa: CASGLVSSYEQYF
v_call: TRBV10-2; j_call: TRBJ2-1; clone_size: many; d_call: TRBD2; cdr3_nt: TGCGCCAGCAGTGTCTTCCCGGCTAGCGGGGGGGCAGGCGGTAATGAGCAGTTCTTC; cdr3_aa: CASSVFPASGGAGGNEQFF
v_call: TRBV10-3; j_call: TRBJ2-1; clone_size: many; d_call: NA; cdr3_nt: TGTGCCATCAGTGAGGGGCGGGGAAGGCAGGTTGAGCAGTTCTTC; cdr3_aa: CAISEGRGRQVEQFF
v_call: TRBV6-2/TRBV6-3; j_call: TRBJ1-5; clone_size: many; d_call: TRBD1; cdr3_nt: TGTGCCAGCAGTAACCCTCGGGACAGCTTAAGCAATCAGCCCCAGCATTTT; cdr3_aa: CASSNPRDSLSNQPQHF
v_call: TRBV2; j_call: TRBJ1-6; clone_size: many; d_call: NA; cdr3_nt: TGTGCCAGCAGCCCGCCGGTGTTCGGGGGGAATTCACCCCTCCACTTT; cdr3_aa: CASSPPVFGGNSPLHF
v_call: TRBV14; j_call: TRBJ2-4; clone_size: NA; d_call: TRBD2; cdr3_nt: TGTGCCAGCAGCCCCGGGTTAGCGGGGTCAGGGAACATTCAGTACTTC; cdr3_aa: CASSPGLAGSGNIQYF
v_call: TRBV7-9; j_call: TRBJ2-1; clone_size: many; d_call: NA; cdr3_nt: TGTGCCAGCAGCTTGCCTGCCTACAATGAGCAGTTCTTC; cdr3_aa: CASSLPAYNEQFF
v_call: TRBV5-5; j_call: TRBJ1-1; clone_size: many; d_call: NA; cdr3_nt: TGTGCCAGCAGGAAGGGACAAGCTAATCCTGAAGCTTTCTTT; cdr3_aa: CASRKGQANPEAFF
v_call: TRBV9; j_call: TRBJ2-3; clone_size: many; d_call: NA; cdr3_nt: TGTGCCAGCAGCACCCGGGGGGACAGGAACACAGATACGCAGTATTTT; cdr3_aa: CASSTRGDRNTDTQYF
v_call: TRBV4-3; j_call: TRBJ2-3; clone_size: many; d_call: NA; cdr3_nt: TGCGCCAGCAGCCAAGACGTATCTGTGGTTGGGGGGCTTATAGATACGCAGTATTTT; cdr3_aa: CASSQDVSVVGGLIDTQYF
v_call: TRBV5-1; j_call: TRBJ2-1; clone_size: many; d_call: NA; cdr3_nt: TGCGCCAGCAGCTTGAGCAGGGTGGTAAATGAGCAGTTCTTC; cdr3_aa: CASSLSRVVNEQFF
v_call: TRBV7-9; j_call: TRBJ2-2; clone_size: many; d_call: NA; cdr3_nt: TGTGCCAGCAGCTTAAATCCCAGGGGAATTGGCGGGGAGCTGTTTTTT; cdr3_aa: CASSLNPRGIGGELFF
v_call: TRBV10-3; j_call: TRBJ1-3; clone_size: few; d_call: NA; cdr3_nt: TGTGCCATCAGTGATAACAGGGCTGGAAACACCATATATTTT; cdr3_aa: CAISDNRAGNTIYF
v_call: TRBV4-3; j_call: TRBJ1-4; clone_size: many; d_call: TRBD1; cdr3_nt: TGCGCCAGCAGCCTCCTGGGACAGGGGGAGGGGGTTAATGAAAAACTGTTTTTT; cdr3_aa: CASSLLGQGEGVNEKLFF
v_call: TRBV12-3/TRBV12-4; j_call: TRBJ1-2; clone_size: many; d_call: TRBD1; cdr3_nt: TGTGCCAGCAGGGGACAGGTTATGTATGGCTACACCTTC; cdr3_aa: CASRGQVMYGYTF
v_call: TRBV19; j_call: TRBJ2-1; clone_size: many; d_call: NA; cdr3_nt: TGTGCCAGTAGTATAGAACCCGACAGGCGCTCCTACAATGAGCAGTTCTTC; cdr3_aa: CASSIEPDRRSYNEQFF
v_call: TRBV19; j_call: TRBJ2-2; clone_size: few; d_call: NA; cdr3_nt: TGTGCCAGTAGTATACCCTACACCGGGGAGCTGTTTTTT; cdr3_aa: CASSIPYTGELFF
v_call: TRBV3-1; j_call: TRBJ2-3; clone_size: many; d_call: TRBD2; cdr3_nt: TGTGCCAGCACCCAACTAGCGTACACAGATACGCAGTATTTT; cdr3_aa: CASTQLAYTDTQYF
v_call: TRBV9; j_call: TRBJ1-2; clone_size: many; d_call: TRBD1; cdr3_nt: TGTGCCAGCAGCGTAGCTACTTTCTCGGGACAGGACTATGGCTACACCTTC; cdr3_aa: CASSVATFSGQDYGYTF
v_call: TRBV6-2/TRBV6-3; j_call: TRBJ2-1; clone_size: many; d_call: TRBD1; cdr3_nt: TGTGCCAGCAGCTCGGACAGGGACTACAATGAGCAGTTCTTC; cdr3_aa: CASSSDRDYNEQFF
v_call: TRBV6-6; j_call: TRBJ2-3; clone_size: many; d_call: NA; cdr3_nt: TGTGCCAGCAGTTACTCTGGGGCTAGCGTGGATACGCAGTATTTT; cdr3_aa: CASSYSGASVDTQYF
v_call: TRBV6-1; j_call: TRBJ2-5; clone_size: many; d_call: TRBD2; cdr3_nt: TGTGCCAGCAGTGAATCTAGCGGGGGGGAGACCCAGTACTTC; cdr3_aa: CASSESSGGETQYF
v_call: TRBV9; j_call: TRBJ1-6; clone_size: once; d_call: NA; cdr3_nt: TGTGCCAGCAGCGGACCCCCCGATTCACCCCTCCACTTT; cdr3_aa: CASSGPPDSPLHF
v_call: TRBV5-1; j_call: TRBJ2-3; clone_size: many; d_call: TRBD2; cdr3_nt: TGCGCCAGCAGCACAAGGACTAGCGGGGACACAGATACGCAGTATTTT; cdr3_aa: CASSTRTSGDTDTQYF
v_call: TRBV3-1; j_call: TRBJ1-2; clone_size: many; d_call: TRBD1; cdr3_nt: TGTGCCAGCACCCCGGCCGAGGGGGCGGATGGCTACACCTTC; cdr3_aa: CASTPAEGADGYTF
v_call: TRBV18; j_call: TRBJ2-1; clone_size: many; d_call: NA; cdr3_nt: TGTGCCAGCTCACCACCGGTAGGACGGGGAGCCTACAATGAGCAGTTCTTC; cdr3_aa: CASSPPVGRGAYNEQFF
v_call: TRBV5-4; j_call: TRBJ1-2; clone_size: many; d_call: NA; cdr3_nt: TGTGCCAGCAGCTTGGGAGACAGGCCGGGCTATGGCTACACCTTC; cdr3_aa: CASSLGDRPGYGYTF
v_call: TRBV6-2/TRBV6-3; j_call: TRBJ2-3; clone_size: many; d_call: NA; cdr3_nt: TGTGCCAGCAGTTACAGAGGCCAGGAGGCAGATACGCAGTATTTT; cdr3_aa: CASSYRGQEADTQYF
v_call: TRBV4-1; j_call: TRBJ2-7; clone_size: many; d_call: TRBD2; cdr3_nt: TGCGCCAGCAGCCAATACTCAGGACTAGCGGGGTCCTACGAGCAGTACTTC; cdr3_aa: CASSQYSGLAGSYEQYF
v_call: TRBV11-2; j_call: TRBJ2-5; clone_size: many; d_call: TRBD1; cdr3_nt: TGTGCCACCACGACAGGGGAAGAGACCCAGTACTTC; cdr3_aa: CATTTGEETQYF
v_call: TRBV9; j_call: TRBJ2-2; clone_size: many; d_call: TRBD1; cdr3_nt: TGTGCCAGCAGCCCGGGACAGCCGAACACCGGGGAGCTGTTTTTT; cdr3_aa: CASSPGQPNTGELFF